These 21 T cell receptor beta chains were all obtained from the same sample, sequenced in a study of cytomegalovirus exposure and HLA in healthy donors. The primer mix had 60 Vbeta and 13 Jbeta primers. TCRdb's copy holds only in-frame clones and misses some; the assay was immunoSEQ multiplex PCR. The profile shows 130,000 or so clones, 75% to 85% of them singletons. The sequenced sample consisted of PBMCs. The receptors were sampled from a woman between 50 and 59 years old in good health and CMV-seropositive.

The chain recombines TRBV7-6 with TRBJ2-1; D unresolved. This CDR3 spans 16 amino acids. V dropped 6 bases and J dropped 2 bases, with 17 bases sitting between them. The germline V gene has CDR1 SGHVS and CDR2 FNYEAQ. CDR3 DNA: TGTGCCAGCAGACCACCGAGTCAGGATACCTACAATGAGCAGTTCTTC. This sequence encodes CASRPPSQDTYNEQFF.

In its sample, this clone was seen a few times. V usage is TRBV5-6 and J usage is TRBJ1-4, with D possibly TRBD1 on 5 matching bases. This CDR3 comprises 14 residues. The germline gives CDR1 SGHDT, CDR2 YYEEEE. V was trimmed by 2 bases and J by 7 bases, leaving 12 bases between them. CDR3 bases: TGTGCCAGCAGCTTTCTGCAGGGCGGTGAAAAACTGTTTTTT. The encoded protein is CASSFLQGGEKLFF.

The sample holds a few counts of this clone. CDR3 in DNA: TGTGCCAGCAGTGGGGAGACTAGCGGGAGGGGGAGAGAGCAGTTCTTC. Translating it yields CASSGETSGRGREQFF. The chain links TRBV6-1 to TRBJ2-1; 14 bases fit TRBD2. V shed 4 bases and J 10 bases; nucleotides not matched to a gene: 9. The CDR3 runs 16 residues. Germline loops: CDR1 MNHNS, CDR2 SASEGT.

The rearrangement uses TRBV2 and TRBJ1-6, with a weak D call TRBD1 (5 bases). The CDR3 runs 16 residues. Trimming took 8 bases from V and 1 from J, leaving 15 bases between them. The V gene's germline CDR1 is SNHLY and CDR2 FYNNEI. DNA of the CDR3: TGTGCCAGCCGAACAGGTCAAGGGTCCTATAATTCACCCCTCCACTTT. Encoded protein: CASRTGQGSYNSPLHF.

This clone has only a few counts. This specimen includes other DNA sequences encoding the same CDR3. The V gene is TRBV6-5, the J gene TRBJ1-2; D remains unclear. Deletions cut 6 bases from V and 5 bases from J, with 7 bases between. Germline CDR1 is MNHEY and CDR2 is SVGAGI. The CDR3 spans 11 residues. The CDR3, as DNA: TGTGCCAGCAGAAGAGGATATGGCTACACCTTC. It translates to CASRRGYGYTF.

The rearrangement uses TRBV2 and TRBJ2-7; perhaps TRBD1 as D (6 bases). This CDR3 has 13 residues. The V and J ends lost 7 bases and 4 bases respectively, with 14 bases between them. The germline gives CDR1 SNHLY, CDR2 FYNNEI. CDR3 bases: TGTGCCAGCATGAACAGGGCAGCGTACGAGCAGTACTTC. Translation gives CASMNRAAYEQYF.

The chain uses TRBV15 and TRBJ2-3, with 11 bases lining up with TRBD2. J gave up 4 bases and V 2 bases, and 5 bases lay outside the gene matches. This CDR3 has 16 residues. Germline-derived CDR1 and CDR2 are LNHNV and YYDKDF (reference sequence). CDR3 bases: TGTGCCACCAGCAGACTAGCGGGGGGCCCACCAGATACGCAGTATTTT. Protein: CATSRLAGGPPDTQYF.

This clone came up once. This chain uses TRBV2 with TRBJ2-7, with 7 positions matching TRBD2. With V trimmed by 1 base and J by 0 bases, 6 bases remained unmatched. Per germline, CDR1 SNHLY and CDR2 FYNNEI. The CDR3 totals 16 residues. The CDR3 sequence: CASSEGWGGSSYEQYF. The CDR3 DNA reads as TGTGCCAGCAGTGAAGGGTGGGGGGGAAGCTCCTACGAGCAGTACTTC.

V usage is TRBV7-2 and J usage is TRBJ2-3; TRBD2 is a possible D gene (5 bases). Looked up from germline, CDR1 is SGHTA and CDR2 is FQGNSA. Trimming cost V 3 bases and J 3 bases, with 7 bases left between them. The CDR3 runs 13 residues. The CDR3 is CASSFWRTDTQYF. CDR3 nucleotide sequence: TGTGCCAGCAGCTTCTGGAGGACAGATACGCAGTATTTT.

In its sample, this clone was seen a few times. The gene calls are TRBV9 and TRBJ2-7; 7 bases agree with TRBD2. Trimming at V came to 3 bases and at J to 5 bases, leaving 11 bases not matched to a gene. The CDR3 loop spans 15 amino acids. Per the germline V gene, CDR1 is SGDLS and CDR2 is YYNGEE. CDR3 sequence (DNA): TGTGCCAGCAGCGCCGGGACTACCCCCGGGCACGAGCAGTACTTC. Its translation: CASSAGTTPGHEQYF.

In its sample, this clone was seen once. The chain combines TRBV2 with TRBJ2-5; 12 nucleotides agree with TRBD2. Germline assignment: CDR1 SNHLY and CDR2 FYNNEI. The V and J ends lost 6 bases and 5 bases, in that order; junction bases with no gene match: 7. This CDR3 spans 15 amino acids. CDR3 DNA: TGTGCCAGCAGGGGGGGACTAGCGGGCCATGAGACCCAGTACTTC. Protein product: CASRGGLAGHETQYF.

For this clone: One end of the junction is discordant with germline, which a read error may explain. The DNA of the CDR3 is TGTGCTAGCAGCTCCGGGGGGGCCTCCGGGGAGCTGTTTTTT. Its protein is CASSSGGASGELFF. This chain joins TRBV7-7 and TRBJ2-2; 8 nucleotides agree with TRBD2. The germline V gene encodes CDR1 SSHAT and CDR2 FNYEAQ (reference sequence). The CDR3 has 14 residues.

The V call is TRBV6-1, the J call TRBJ2-7, with 9 bases identical to TRBD2. Germline V gene lookup returns CDR1 MNHNS and CDR2 SASEGT. This CDR3 has 16 residues. Trimming removed 5 bases from V and 4 bases from J; junction bases left unmatched: 12. In nucleotides, the CDR3 is TGTGCCAGCAGTCAAGGTCGAGCGGGGGGTGAGTACGAGCAGTACTTC. It translates to CASSQGRAGGEYEQYF.

The chain employs TRBV5-1 and TRBJ1-1; TRBD1 aligns across 7 bases. The CDR3 sequence is 15 residues long. Trimming at V came to 4 bases and at J to 0 bases, leaving 6 bases not matched to a gene. Germline lookup yields CDR1 SGHRS and CDR2 YFSETQ. CDR3 nucleotide sequence: TGCGCCAGCAGCACGGGACAGTACATGAACACTGAAGCTTTCTTT. This codes for CASSTGQYMNTEAFF.

J is TRBJ1-5 and V is TRBV29-1, with D uncertain. V was trimmed by 4 bases and J by 1 base, leaving 11 bases between them. CDR1 and CDR2 from the germline V gene are SQVTM and ANQGSEA. The CDR3 contains 14 residues. CDR3 bases: TGCAGCGTTGTGATAGGACTGAGCAATCAGCCCCAGCATTTT. The encoded protein is CSVVIGLSNQPQHF.

This rearrangement joins TRBV7-6 to TRBJ1-1; D is unclear. With 5 bases removed from V and 8 bases from J, the gap between germline ends came to 15 bases. The germline V gene encodes CDR1 SGHVS and CDR2 FNYEAQ. This CDR3 region has 13 residues. Here the CDR3 reads CASSRTQITEAFF. The CDR3 region has the DNA TGTGCCAGCAGCCGAACCCAGATAACCGAAGCTTTCTTT.

In this sample, this clone turned up a few times. The chain couples TRBV5-6 to TRBJ1-2, with TRBD1 matching 7 bases. The CDR3 is 16 residues long. The J segment lost 6 bases and the V segment lost 0 bases, leaving 11 bases of the junction unmatched. Germline-derived CDR1 and CDR2 are SGHDT and YYEEEE. The CDR3 sequence is CASSLEGRKGANGYTF. In DNA form, the CDR3 reads TGTGCCAGCAGCTTGGAAGGGCGGAAGGGGGCGAATGGCTACACCTTC.

A few counts support this clone. The CDR3 bases are TGTGCCAGCAGCCATGTCATCGGGACTAGTGGCAATGAGCAGTTCTTC. It translates to CASSHVIGTSGNEQFF. The rearrangement uses TRBV4-2 and TRBJ2-1, with 8 bases matching TRBD2. Germline V lookup: CDR1 LGHNA, CDR2 YNFKEQ. This CDR3 has 16 amino acids. Trimming removed 3 bases from V and 6 bases from J; junction bases left unmatched: 10.

The V and J genes are TRBV1 and TRBJ1-5; TRBD1 was called by the table and not checked on the DNA. TRBV1 is annotated as a pseudogene. CDR3 length: 13 amino acids. The DNA for the CDR3 is TGCACCAGACGGGACAGGGGCGATCAGCCCCAGCATTTT. Its protein is CTRRDRGDQPQHF.

This clone was recorded once. The V gene is TRBV15, the J gene TRBJ1-5; 9 bases line up with TRBD1. Trimming took 4 bases from V and 7 from J; bases not matched to a gene: 2. CDR3 length: 13 residues. Germline values: CDR1 LNHNV, CDR2 YYDKDF (reference sequence). CDR3 DNA: TGTGCCACCAGCATACAGGGGGCCCAGCCCCAGCATTTT. The encoded protein is CATSIQGAQPQHF.

The J gene is TRBJ2-3, the V gene TRBV9; D ambiguous. Germline CDR1 SGDLS, CDR2 YYNGEE. Deletions cut 3 bases from V and 1 base from J, with 12 bases between. The CDR3 is 15 residues long. CDR3 coding DNA: TGTGCCAGCAGCGGGTACCCCGGAGGCACAGATACGCAGTATTTT. Residues: CASSGYPGGTDTQYF.